A single T cell receptor (beta chain) is shown here with its context. Its antigen is unidentified. The sample is drawn from a study of post-analysis software for immune sequencing data. Overall study findings and caveats: Controls showed significantly higher normalized Chao1 diversity than did multiple sclerosis patients. Comparison of patients with controls showed 5 or 6 TRBV segments more frequent in patients, TRBV5-6, TRBV5-1 and TRBV20-1 among them.

Unique molecular identifiers had been added to the TCR beta cDNA libraries. TCRdb reprocessed the PCR reads with MiXCR, giving one entry per CDR3 protein. In the table there are more than 500,000 distinct CDR3 sequences, under 40% of which are singletons. The germline CDR1 and CDR2 sequences are DFQATT and SNEGSKA (reference sequence). V shed 6 bases, J shed 2 bases, and the junction held 6 bases outside the gene matches. The CDR3 length is 15 residues. The chain carries TRBV20-1 and TRBJ2-3; 12 bases fit TRBD2. The sample taken for sequencing was blood. This TCR was recovered from a girl aged 2 to 17 with multiple sclerosis. The CDR3 spells CSAETSGGPTDTQYF. The CDR3 DNA reads as TGCAGTGCGGAGACTAGCGGGGGTCCCACAGATACGCAGTATTTT.